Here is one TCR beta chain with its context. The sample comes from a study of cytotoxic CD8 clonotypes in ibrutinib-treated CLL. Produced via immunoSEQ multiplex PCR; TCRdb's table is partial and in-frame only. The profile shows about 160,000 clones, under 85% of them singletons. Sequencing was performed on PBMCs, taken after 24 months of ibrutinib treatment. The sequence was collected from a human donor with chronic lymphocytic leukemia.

For the CDR3, the DNA is TGTGCCAGCAGCTTTACAGGGACCTCCCTGAATGGCTACACCTTC. It codes for CASSFTGTSLNGYTF. The chain recombines TRBV7-2 with TRBJ1-2, with D possibly TRBD1 on 6 matching bases. The CDR3 loop spans 15 amino acids. Germline lookup yields CDR1 SGHTA and CDR2 FQGNSA. V lost 3 bases and J lost 6, with 17 bases in between.